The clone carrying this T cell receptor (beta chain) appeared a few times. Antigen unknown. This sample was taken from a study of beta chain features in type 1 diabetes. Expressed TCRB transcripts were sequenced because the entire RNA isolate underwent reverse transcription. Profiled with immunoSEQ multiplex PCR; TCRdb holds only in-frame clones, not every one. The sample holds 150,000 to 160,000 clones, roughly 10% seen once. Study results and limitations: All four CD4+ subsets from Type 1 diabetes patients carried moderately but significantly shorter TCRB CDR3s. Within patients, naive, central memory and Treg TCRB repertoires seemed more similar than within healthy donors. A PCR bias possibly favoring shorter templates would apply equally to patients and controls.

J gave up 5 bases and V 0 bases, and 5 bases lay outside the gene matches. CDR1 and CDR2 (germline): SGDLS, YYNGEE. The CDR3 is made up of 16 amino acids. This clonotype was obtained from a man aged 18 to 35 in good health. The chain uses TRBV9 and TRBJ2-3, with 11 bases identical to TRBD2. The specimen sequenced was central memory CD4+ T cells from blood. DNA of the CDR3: TGTGCCAGCAGCGTAGCCCTAGCGGGAGGCGAAGATACGCAGTATTTT. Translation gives CASSVALAGGEDTQYF. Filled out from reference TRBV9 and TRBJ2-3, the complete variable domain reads DSGVTQTPKHLITATGQRVTLRCSPRSGDLSVYWYQQSLDQGLQFLIQYYNGEERAKGNILERFSAQQFPDLHSELNLSSLELGDSALYFCASSVALAGGEDTQYFGPGTRLTVL.